This TCR beta chain was sequenced for a study of breast tumors, draining lymph nodes, adjacent tissues. Study-wide findings and caveats: The data were judged consistent with most tumor T cells coming from lymph node and expanding in tumor. Tumor T cell lymph node origin was a supported hypothesis, not proven. Tumor repertoires ranked between lymph nodes and nontumor tissue in diversity, with V and J gene preferences.

This clonotype was seen at least ten times. No antigen is known for it. V was cut by 7 bases and J by 0 bases, with 10 bases left in between. This CDR3 region has 13 residues. Germline assignment: CDR1 LNHDA and CDR2 SQIVND (reference sequence). Samples came from axillary lymph nodes draining the breast cancer. TCRdb redid the calling of the multiplex PCR reads with MiXCR, one entry per CDR3 protein. Of 150,000 to 200,000 distinct CDR3 sequences listed, approximately 33% are singletons. V is TRBV19 and J is TRBJ2-7; the D is unclear. This clonotype originated in a female donor with breast cancer. Some clones in this sample may be carry-over from other donors' samples. The specimen was axillary lymph node tissue. The CDR3 DNA reads as TGTGCCAGTAAACCGTTGGGCTCCTACGAGCAGTACTTC. Translating it yields CASKPLGSYEQYF. Supplemented by reference TRBV19 and TRBJ2-7, the full variable domain reads DGGITQSPKYLFRKEGQNVTLSCEQNLNHDAMYWYRQDPGQGLRLIYYSQIVNDFQKGDIAEGYSVSREKKESFPLTVTSAQKNPTAFYLCASKPLGSYEQYFGPGTRLTVT.